This entry concerns a single T cell receptor beta chain. The antigen is unknown. These data come from a study of T cells in Graves' hyperthyroidism and ophthalmopathy. Background on the study: The blood sample was taken at first diagnosis, before treatment began. Broader study findings: A model of 13 V-J features distinguished ophthalmopathy from stable hyperthyroidism.

Amplification targeted TCR beta CDR3 regions from RNA transcripts. HTBI primers drove first-round RT-PCR of the TCR CDR3. MiXCR, applied by TCRdb to the multiplex PCR reads, yields one record per CDR3 protein. This sample carries hundreds of thousands of distinct CDR3 sequences, about 15% of them seen once, and the ten largest clones take about 10%. Hyperthyroidism of Graves' type that showed no ophthalmopathy progression within 18 months was stable. Fresh peripheral blood, approximately 10 ml, yielded the PBMCs. V was cut by 6 bases and J by 12 bases, with 12 bases left in between. Germline assignment: CDR1 SGHAT and CDR2 FQNNGV. The CDR3 runs 11 residues.

The sequenced sample consisted of blood. The chain is built from TRBV11-2 and TRBJ2-1; D may be TRBD1 or TRBD2 (6 bases each). This TCR was recovered from a woman aged 18-29 years with Graves' hyperthyroidism. CDR3 nucleotide sequence: TGTGCCAGCAGGTCCGAGGGGGGGCAGTTCTTC. This gives the protein CASRSEGGQFF.